This T cell receptor (beta chain) was documented in a study of OX40 agonist ivuxolimab in advanced cancers. Study-level background: People who had prior anti-PD-1, anti-PD-L1 or anti-CTLA-4 therapy could take part, and approximately 44% had some.

Some clones are missing from TCRdb's copy, which holds only in-frame ones; the method was immunoSEQ multiplex PCR. The table has under 20,000 clones, 80% to 90% seen once; the top ten hold around a third. This sequence originates from an adult with an advanced solid tumor such as melanoma, head and neck, liver or kidney cancer. The sequencing used CD4+ or CD8+ T cells sorted from blood, collected in a trial of the OX40 agonist ivuxolimab.

In DNA form, the CDR3 reads TGTGCCAGCAGCTTAGGGGGTTCTCAGCCCCAGCATTTT. It encodes CASSLGGSQPQHF. The chain links TRBV7-9 to TRBJ1-5; D unresolved. This CDR3 has 13 residues. Trimming took 1 base from V and 6 from J, leaving 7 bases between them. CDR1 is SEHNR, CDR2 FQNEAQ, per germline (reference sequence). The variable domain in full, with the rest retrieved from reference TRBV7-9 and TRBJ1-5, is DTGVSQNPRHKITKRGQNVTFRCDPISEHNRLYWYRQTLGQGPEFLTYFQNEAQLEKSRLLSDRFSAERPKGSFSTLEIQRTEQGDSAMYLCASSLGGSQPQHFGDGTRLSIL.